Here is one T cell receptor (beta chain) with its context. The antigen remains unidentified. MiXCR was run by TCRdb on the 5' RACE reads, yielding one entry per CDR3 protein. This sample carries roughly 64,000 distinct CDR3 sequences, approximately 23% of them seen once, and the ten largest clones take about 2.7%. Whole-study results and caveats: Greatest tumor Treg TCR overlap was with tumor naive CD4+ cells.

The J segment lost 6 bases and the V segment lost 6 bases, leaving 7 bases of the junction unmatched. The CDR3 contains 15 residues. Germline V gene sequence: CDR1 MNHNY, CDR2 SVGAGI (reference sequence). The sample consisted of memory CD4+ T cells sorted from a lymph node. Subset here: memory CD4+ T cells, CD4+CD45RO+CD25-. The TCR comes from a female donor with breast cancer. The chain recombines TRBV6-6 with TRBJ2-1; 11 bases are a match to TRBD2. Here the CDR3 DNA reads TGTGCCAGCAGACCTACTAGCGGGAGCTTCAATGAGCAGTTCTTC. As protein: CASRPTSGSFNEQFF.